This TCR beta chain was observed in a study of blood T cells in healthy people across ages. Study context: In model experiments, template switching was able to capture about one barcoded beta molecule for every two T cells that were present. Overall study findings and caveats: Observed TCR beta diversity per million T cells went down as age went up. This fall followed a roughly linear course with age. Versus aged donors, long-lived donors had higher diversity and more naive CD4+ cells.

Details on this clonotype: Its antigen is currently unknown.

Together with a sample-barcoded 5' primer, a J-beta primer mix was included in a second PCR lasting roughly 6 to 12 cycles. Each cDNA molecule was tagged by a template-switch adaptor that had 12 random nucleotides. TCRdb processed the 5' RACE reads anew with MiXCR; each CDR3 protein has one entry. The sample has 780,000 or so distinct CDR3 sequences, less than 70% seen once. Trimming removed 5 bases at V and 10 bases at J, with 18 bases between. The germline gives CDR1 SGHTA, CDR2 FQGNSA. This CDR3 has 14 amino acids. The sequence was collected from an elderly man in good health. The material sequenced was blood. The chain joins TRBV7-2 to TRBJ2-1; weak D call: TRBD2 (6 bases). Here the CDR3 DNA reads TGTGCCAGCAGCCATAGTAGCGGAATCTACGAGCAGTTCTTC. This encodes CASSHSSGIYEQFF.